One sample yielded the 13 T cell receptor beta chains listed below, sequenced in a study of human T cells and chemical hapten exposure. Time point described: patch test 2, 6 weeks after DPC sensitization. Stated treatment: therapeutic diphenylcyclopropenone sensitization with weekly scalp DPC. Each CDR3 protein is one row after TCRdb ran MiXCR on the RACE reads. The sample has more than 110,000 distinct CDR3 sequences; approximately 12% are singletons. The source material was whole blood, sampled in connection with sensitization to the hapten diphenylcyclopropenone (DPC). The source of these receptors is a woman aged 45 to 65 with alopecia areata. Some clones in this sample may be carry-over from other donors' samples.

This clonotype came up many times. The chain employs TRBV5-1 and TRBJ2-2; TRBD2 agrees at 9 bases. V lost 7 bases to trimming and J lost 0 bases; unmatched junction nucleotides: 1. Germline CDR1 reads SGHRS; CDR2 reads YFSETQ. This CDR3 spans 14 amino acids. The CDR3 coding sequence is TGCGCCAGCGCGGGAGGGCCGAACACCGGGGAGCTGTTTTTT. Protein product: CASAGGPNTGELFF.

CDR3 in DNA: TGTGCCAGTAGTATGGGGAGCGGGAGGTTGTACAATGAGCAGTTCTTC. Translated: CASSMGSGRLYNEQFF. The J gene is TRBJ2-1, the V gene TRBV19, with TRBD2 identical over 9 bases. V shed 3 bases, J shed 4 bases, and the junction held 7 bases outside the gene matches. This CDR3 region has 16 residues. Germline V gives CDR1 LNHDA, CDR2 SQIVND (reference sequence). The variable domain in full, with the rest retrieved from reference TRBV19 and TRBJ2-1, is DGGITQSPKYLFRKEGQNVTLSCEQNLNHDAMYWYRQDPGQGLRLIYYSQIVNDFQKGDIAEGYSVSREKKESFPLTVTSAQKNPTAFYLCASSMGSGRLYNEQFFGPGTRLTVL.

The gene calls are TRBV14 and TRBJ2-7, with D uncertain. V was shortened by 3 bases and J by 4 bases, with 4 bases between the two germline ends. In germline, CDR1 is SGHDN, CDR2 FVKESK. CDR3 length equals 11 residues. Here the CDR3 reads CASSHGYEQYF. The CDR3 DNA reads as TGTGCCAGCAGCCACGGTTACGAGCAGTACTTC. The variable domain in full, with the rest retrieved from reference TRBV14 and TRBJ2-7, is EAGVTQFPSHSVIEKGQTVTLRCDPISGHDNLYWYRRVMGKEIKFLLHFVKESKQDESGMPNNRFLAERTGGTYSTLKVQPAELEDSGVYFCASSHGYEQYFGPGTRLTVT.

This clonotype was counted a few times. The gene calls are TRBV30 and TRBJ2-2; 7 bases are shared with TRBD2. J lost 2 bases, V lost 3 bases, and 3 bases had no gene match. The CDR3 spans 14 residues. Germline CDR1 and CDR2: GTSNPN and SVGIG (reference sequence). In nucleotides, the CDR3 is TGTGCCTGGAGGGGACTACCTAACACCGGGGAGCTGTTTTTT. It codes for CAWRGLPNTGELFF.

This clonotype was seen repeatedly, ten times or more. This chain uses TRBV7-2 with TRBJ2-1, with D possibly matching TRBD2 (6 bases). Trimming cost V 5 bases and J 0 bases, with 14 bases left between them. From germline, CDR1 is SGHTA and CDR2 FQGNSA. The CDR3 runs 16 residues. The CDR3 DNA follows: TGTGCCAGCAGCCCCAGCGGGCTCCACTCCTACAATGAGCAGTTCTTC. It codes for CASSPSGLHSYNEQFF.

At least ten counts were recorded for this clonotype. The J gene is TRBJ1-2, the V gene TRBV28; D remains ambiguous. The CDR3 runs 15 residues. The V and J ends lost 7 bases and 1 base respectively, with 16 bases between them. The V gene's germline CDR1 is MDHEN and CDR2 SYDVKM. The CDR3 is CASIGSSPSNYGYTF. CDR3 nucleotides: TGTGCCAGCATAGGTAGCAGCCCGAGTAACTATGGCTACACCTTC.

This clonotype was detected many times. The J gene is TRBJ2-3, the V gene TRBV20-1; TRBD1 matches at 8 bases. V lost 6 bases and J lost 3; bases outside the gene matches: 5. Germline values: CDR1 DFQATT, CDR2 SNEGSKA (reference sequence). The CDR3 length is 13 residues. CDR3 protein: CSAPGQATDTQYF. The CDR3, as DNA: TGCAGTGCCCCGGGACAGGCGACAGATACGCAGTATTTT.

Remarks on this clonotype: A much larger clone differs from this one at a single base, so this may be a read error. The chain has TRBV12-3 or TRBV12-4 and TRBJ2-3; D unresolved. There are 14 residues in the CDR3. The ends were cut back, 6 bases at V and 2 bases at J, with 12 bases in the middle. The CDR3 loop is CASSQSVNTDTQYF. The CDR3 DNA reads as TGTGCCAGCAGCCAGTCCGTGAACACAGATACGCAGTATTTT.

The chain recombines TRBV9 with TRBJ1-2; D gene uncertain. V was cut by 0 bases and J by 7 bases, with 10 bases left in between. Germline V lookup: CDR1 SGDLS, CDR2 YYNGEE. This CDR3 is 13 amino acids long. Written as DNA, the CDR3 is TGTGCCAGCAGCGTAGCCCCGGGGTTTGGCTACACCTTC. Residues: CASSVAPGFGYTF.

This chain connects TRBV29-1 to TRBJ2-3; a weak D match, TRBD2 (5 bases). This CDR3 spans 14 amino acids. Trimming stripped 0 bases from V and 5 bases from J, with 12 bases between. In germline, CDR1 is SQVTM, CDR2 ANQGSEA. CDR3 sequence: CSVEEGRAGDTQYF. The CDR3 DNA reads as TGCAGCGTTGAAGAGGGAAGGGCGGGAGATACGCAGTATTTT.

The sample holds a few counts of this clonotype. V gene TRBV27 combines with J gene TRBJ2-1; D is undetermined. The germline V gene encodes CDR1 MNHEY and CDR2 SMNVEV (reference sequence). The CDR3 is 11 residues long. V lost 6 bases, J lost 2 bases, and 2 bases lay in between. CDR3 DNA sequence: TGTGCCAGCAGCACCTACAATGAGCAGTTCTTC. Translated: CASSTYNEQFF.

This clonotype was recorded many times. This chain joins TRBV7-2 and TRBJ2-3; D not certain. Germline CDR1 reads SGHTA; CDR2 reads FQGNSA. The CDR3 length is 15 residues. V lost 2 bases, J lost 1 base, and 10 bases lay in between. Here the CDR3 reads CASSLSRMRTDTQYF. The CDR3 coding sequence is TGTGCCAGCAGCTTAAGTCGGATGCGCACAGATACGCAGTATTTT. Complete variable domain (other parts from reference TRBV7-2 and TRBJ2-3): GAGVSQSPSNKVTEKGKDVELRCDPISGHTALYWYRQSLGQGLEFLIYFQGNSAPDKSGLPSDRFSAERTGGSVSTLTIQRTQQEDSAVYLCASSLSRMRTDTQYFGPGTRLTVL.

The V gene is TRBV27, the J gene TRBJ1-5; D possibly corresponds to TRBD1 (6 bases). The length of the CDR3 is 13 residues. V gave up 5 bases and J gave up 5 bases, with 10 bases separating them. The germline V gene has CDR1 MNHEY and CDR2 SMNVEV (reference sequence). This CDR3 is CASSPNRDQPQHF. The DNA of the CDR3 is TGTGCCAGCAGTCCTAACAGGGATCAGCCCCAGCATTTT.